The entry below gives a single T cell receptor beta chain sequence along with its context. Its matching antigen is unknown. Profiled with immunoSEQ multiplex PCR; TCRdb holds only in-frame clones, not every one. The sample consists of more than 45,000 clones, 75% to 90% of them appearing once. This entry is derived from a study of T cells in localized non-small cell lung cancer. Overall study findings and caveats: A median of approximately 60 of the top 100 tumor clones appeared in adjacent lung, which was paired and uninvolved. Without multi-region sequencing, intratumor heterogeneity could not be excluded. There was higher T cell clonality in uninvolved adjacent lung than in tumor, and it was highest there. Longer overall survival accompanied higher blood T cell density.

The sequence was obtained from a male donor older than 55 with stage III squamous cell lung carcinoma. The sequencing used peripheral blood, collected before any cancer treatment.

The CDR3 region has the DNA TGCGCCAGCAGCTCGGGGATGAACACTGAAGCTTTCTTT. Protein sequence: CASSSGMNTEAFF. This chain uses TRBV5-1 with TRBJ1-1; D gene unclear. V lost 3 bases and J lost 0, with 6 bases in between. CDR3 length: 13 amino acids. Germline loops: CDR1 SGHRS, CDR2 YFSETQ.